The entry that follows covers one T cell receptor beta chain sequence. The antigen is not known. The data were taken from a study of OX40 agonist ivuxolimab in advanced cancers. Across the whole study: Antecedent anti-PD-1, anti-PD-L1 or anti-CTLA-4 therapy was permissible, with under 50% having received some.

TCRdb's copy holds only in-frame clones and misses some; the assay was immunoSEQ multiplex PCR. The sample includes 60,000 to 75,000 clones, around 82% seen only once; the top ten take approximately 7.2%. Overall study findings and caveats: Nonresponders included some who also had low normalized T-cell clonal expansion.

The cohort excluded patients with autoimmune disease history or systemic immunosuppression. The study sampled blood at baseline, cycle 4 day 1, and cycle 7 day 1. The sequences come from CD4+ or CD8+ T cells sorted from blood, collected in a trial of the OX40 agonist ivuxolimab. This sequence was found in an adult with an advanced solid tumor such as melanoma, head and neck, liver or kidney cancer.

CDR3 loop: CASSFTGAANTIYF. CDR3 nucleotides: TGTGCCAGCAGCTTTACGGGGGCGGCAAACACCATATATTTT. The chain couples TRBV11-3 to TRBJ1-3; D may be TRBD1 (6 bases). The CDR3 covers 14 residues. V was shortened by 3 bases and J by 6 bases, with 12 bases between the two germline ends. CDR1 and CDR2 from the germline V gene are SGHNT and YENEEA.